The rows below give T cell receptor beta chains drawn from one sample of a study of shared clonotypes between healthy human individuals. This table comes from immunoSEQ multiplex PCR, and its TCRdb copy is limited to in-frame clones, with some not included. In the table there are around 980,000 clones, approximately 80% of which are singletons. Sequencing was performed on memory CD4+ T cells from PBMCs. These receptors were obtained from a man between 18 and 29 years old in good health. Some clones in this sample may be carry-over from other donors' samples. Both conserved end residues are part of each CDR3. A D gene is named only where the DNA matches it firmly. Some rows mark clone size as missing; the rest say once, few, many or name a class of expanded clone.

14	NA	NA	TRBJ1-3	TRBV19	TGTGCCAGTGCCAAAGGGAGGTCTGGAAACACCATATATTTT	CASAKGRSGNTIYF
12	NA	few	TRBJ2-1	TRBV10-2	TGCGCCAGCAGTGAATCGTGGGGAGAGCAGTTCTTC	CASSESWGEQFF
14	NA	few	TRBJ2-7	TRBV13	TGTGCCAGCAGCCCCCGGCTTCCTCGTAGCGAGCAGTACTTC	CASSPRLPRSEQYF
14	TRBD2	NA	TRBJ2-7	TRBV5-1	TGCGCCAGCAGCGCGGGGGGACTAGCTAGCGAGCAGTACTTC	CASSAGGLASEQYF
14	NA	NA	TRBJ2-1	TRBV5-1	TGCGCCAGCAGCGCAGGTAGAGCCTACAATGAGCAGTTCTTC	CASSAGRAYNEQFF
15	TRBD1	NA	TRBJ2-5	TRBV6-4	TGTGCCAGCCGAAGGACAGGGAATCAAGGGGAGACCCAGTACTTC	CASRRTGNQGETQYF
16	NA	once	TRBJ1-2	TRBV5-8	TGTGCCAGCAGCCCCCCCCCGCAGGGAGGTGTCCATGGCTACACCTTC	CASSPPPQGGVHGYTF
15	TRBD2	once	TRBJ2-7	TRBV5-1	TGCGCCAGCAGCTTGGGAGGTAGCGGGACCTACGAGCAGTACTTC	CASSLGGSGTYEQYF
14	NA	few	TRBJ1-5	TRBV2	TGTGCCAGCAGTGAAAATCCGGGGAATCAGCCCCAGCATTTT	CASSENPGNQPQHF
16	TRBD2	NA	TRBJ2-4	TRBV2	TGTGCCAGCAGTGACCTTATAGCGGGAACAAAAAACATTCAGTACTTC	CASSDLIAGTKNIQYF
16	TRBD2	once	TRBJ2-7	TRBV6-1	TGTGCCAGCAGTGAATATTCTAGCGGGAGGGCCTTGGAGCAGTACTTC	CASSEYSSGRALEQYF
16	NA	NA	TRBJ2-7	TRBV11-2	TGTGCCAGCAGCTTAGATAAGGGGACCTCCTCCTACGAGCAGTACTTC	CASSLDKGTSSYEQYF
15	TRBD1	NA	TRBJ2-7	TRBV5-6	TGTGCCAGCAGCTCCACGACAGGGGTATCCTACGAGCAGTACTTC	CASSSTTGVSYEQYF
16	TRBD1	once	TRBJ1-1	TRBV12-5	TGTGCTAGTGGTTTAGGAGGACAGGGGAGAGGCACTGAAGCTTTCTTT	CASGLGGQGRGTEAFF
14	TRBD2	NA	TRBJ2-7	TRBV5-1	TGCGCCAGCAGCGCAGCGGGGGGAGGCTACGAGCAGTACTTC	CASSAAGGGYEQYF
11	TRBD1	NA	TRBJ1-2	TRBV29-1	TGCAGCGGTGGACAGGCATCTGGCTACACCTTC	CSGGQASGYTF
15	NA	NA	TRBJ2-3	TRBV5-4	TGTGCCAGCAGCTCACCTATAGACGTGAAAGATACGCAGTATTTT	CASSSPIDVKDTQYF
13	TRBD1	once	TRBJ2-5	TRBV6-1	TGTGCCATCTGGACAGGGGACCAAGAGACCCAGTACTTC	CAIWTGDQETQYF
15	TRBD1	NA	TRBJ2-1	TRBV5-4	TGTGCCAGCAGCACTGACAGGGCGGCCTACAATGAGCAGTTCTTC	CASSTDRAAYNEQFF
13	TRBD2	NA	TRBJ2-4	TRBV18	TGTGCCAGCTCACCAAGGACTAGCAACATTCAGTACTTC	CASSPRTSNIQYF
16	TRBD2	NA	TRBJ2-5	TRBV5-8	TGTGCCAGCAGCATCCGGACTAGCGGGATTTTGGAGACCCAGTACTTC	CASSIRTSGILETQYF
14	NA	NA	TRBJ2-7	TRBV2	TGTGCCAGCCTTTCAGGGGAACAGGGCTACGAGCAGTACTTC	CASLSGEQGYEQYF
16	NA	NA	TRBJ1-1	TRBV7-2	TGTGCCAGCAGAAGAAACCCGGGCCCTGGGAGCACTGAAGCTTTCTTT	CASRRNPGPGSTEAFF
14	NA	NA	TRBJ1-5	TRBV10-3	TGTGCCAGCGTCGATGACATTAGCAATCAGCCCCAGCATTTT	CASVDDISNQPQHF
16	NA	NA	TRBJ2-2	TRBV28	TGTGCCAGCAGTTTATGGGTGTGGGAGTCTCCCGGGGAGCTGTTTTTT	CASSLWVWESPGELFF
13	NA	NA	TRBJ2-7	TRBV7-9	TGTGCCAGCAGCTCCTTGGGACGGGACGAGCAGTACTTC	CASSSLGRDEQYF
14	NA	NA	TRBJ1-5	TRBV27	TGTGCCAGCAGTTTATCGTTGCGGTATCAGCCCCAGCATTTT	CASSLSLRYQPQHF
13	NA	NA	TRBJ2-5	TRBV28	TGTGCCAGCAGTTTCGACAGAGTCGGGACCCAGTACTTC	CASSFDRVGTQYF
15	NA	NA	TRBJ2-2	TRBV5-4	TGTGCCAGCAGCTTGCTACAAACGAACACCGGGGAGCTGTTTTTT	CASSLLQTNTGELFF
15	NA	NA	TRBJ1-1	TRBV2	TGTGCCAGCAGTATCCAGGGTAGAGGGGACACTGAAGCTTTCTTT	CASSIQGRGDTEAFF
13	NA	NA	TRBJ1-2	TRBV14	TGTGCCAGCAGCCAAGAGAGGCACTATGGCTACACCTTC	CASSQERHYGYTF
13	NA	NA	TRBJ1-1	TRBV7-3	TGTGCCAGCAGCCGTGGACTTAACACTGAAGCTTTCTTT	CASSRGLNTEAFF
13	NA	NA	TRBJ1-5	TRBV5-8	TGTGCCAGCAGCCGGGGGGGGCCGGAGCCCCAGCATTTT	CASSRGGPEPQHF
16	TRBD1	NA	TRBJ2-1	TRBV14	TGTGCCAGCAGCCCCCGGGGACAGGGAAACTACAATGAGCAGTTCTTC	CASSPRGQGNYNEQFF
14	NA	few	TRBJ2-3	TRBV28	TGTGCCACCTTAACTAGCTCCCAGAGGGATACGCAGTATTTT	CATLTSSQRDTQYF
14	NA	NA	TRBJ1-2	TRBV7-2	TGTGCCAGCAGCTTATCCGGCGGGAACTATGGCTACACCTTC	CASSLSGGNYGYTF
15	NA	once	TRBJ2-5	TRBV28	TGTGCCAGCAGTTTACCCGGACTAATCCAAGAGACCCAGTACTTC	CASSLPGLIQETQYF
13	NA	NA	TRBJ2-7	TRBV18	TGTGCCAGCTCACCAGGGTACCCCTACGAGCAGTACTTC	CASSPGYPYEQYF
17	TRBD2	few	TRBJ2-1	TRBV7-2	TGTGCCAGCAGCTTAGCGGCGGCGGGACTAAACTACAATGAGCAGTTCTTC	CASSLAAAGLNYNEQFF
14	NA	NA	TRBJ1-1	TRBV30	TGTGCCTGGAGTGACCCTCCCCAGAAGGCTGAAGCTTTCTTT	CAWSDPPQKAEAFF
14	TRBD1	NA	TRBJ1-2	TRBV4-2	TGTGCCAGCAGCGCCCGGACAGGGGGAGACGGCTACACCTTC	CASSARTGGDGYTF
13	TRBD1	NA	TRBJ1-2	TRBV9	TGTGCCAGCAGCGAGGGACAGTTCGACAGCTACACCTTC	CASSEGQFDSYTF
12	NA	NA	TRBJ2-5	TRBV5-1	TGCGCCAGCAGCTTGACGGCGGAGACCCAGTACTTC	CASSLTAETQYF
14	NA	few	TRBJ2-3	TRBV30	TGTGCCTGGAGTGTTACAGGGTTTAAAGATACGCAGTATTTT	CAWSVTGFKDTQYF